One sample yielded the 6 T cell receptor beta chains listed below, sequenced in a study of blood T cells in healthy people across ages. Alongside a J-beta primer mix, a sample-barcoded 5' primer served in a second PCR lasting roughly 7 to 12 cycles. From the 5' RACE reads, TCRdb called clonotypes with MiXCR, one entry per CDR3 protein. The data hold hundreds of thousands of distinct CDR3 sequences, with more than 50% observed a single time. Sequencing input: blood. These receptors all stem from a man aged 40-55 years in good health.

The genes are TRBV6-2 or TRBV6-3 and TRBJ1-2; D unclear. The V and J ends lost 1 base and 4 bases respectively, with 16 bases between them. Germline V lookup: CDR1 MNHEY, CDR2 SVGEGT. CDR3 length equals 16 residues. CDR3 DNA sequence: TGTGCCAGCAGTTACTTGGCTGCAGCGACTTCCTATGGCTACACCTTC. Translated, it gives CASSYLAAATSYGYTF.

The CDR3 sequence: CSVVRGVGEKLFF. Written as DNA, the CDR3 is TGCAGCGTTGTACGCGGGGTAGGAGAAAAACTGTTTTTT. The chain couples TRBV29-1 to TRBJ1-4; D call uncertain. CDR1 SQVTM and CDR2 ANQGSEA come from the germline V gene. Trimming cost V 4 bases and J 8 bases, with 14 bases left between them. The CDR3 consists of 13 residues.

This clonotype was seen more than once but under ten times. The CDR3 loop reads CSAMTVYEQYF. For the CDR3, the DNA is TGCAGCGCGATGACAGTCTACGAGCAGTACTTC. This chain connects TRBV29-1 to TRBJ2-7; possible D gene TRBD1, 5 bases. CDR1 is SQVTM and CDR2 is ANQGSEA in the germline V gene. Deletions cut 7 bases from V and 3 bases from J, with 10 bases between. The CDR3 consists of 11 residues.

The chain couples TRBV10-3 to TRBJ1-4; a weak D match, TRBD1 (5 bases). Trimming left V 6 bases short and J 4 bases short, with 12 bases between. This CDR3 is built from 14 residues. The germline V gene has CDR1 ENHRY and CDR2 SYGVKD. Here the CDR3 DNA reads TGTGCCATCAGGGGAGGAGGGGTTAATGAAAAACTGTTTTTT. Protein product: CAIRGGGVNEKLFF.

The chain is built from TRBV5-1 and TRBJ2-5; no reliable D call. The DNA end is a closer match to TRBJ2-7, so the J assignment may be wrong. The CDR3 has 12 amino acids. CDR1 and CDR2 from the germline V gene are SGHRS and YFSETQ. The CDR3 DNA follows: TGCGCCAGCAGCTTCCTAGGGAACGAGCAGTACTTC. Protein product: CASSFLGNEQYF.

This chain links TRBV20-1 with TRBJ2-1, with D unclear. The CDR3 runs to 12 residues. Trimming removed 6 bases at V and 3 bases at J, with 9 bases between. From germline, CDR1 is DFQATT and CDR2 SNEGSKA (reference sequence). The CDR3 DNA sequence: TGCAGTGCGCGACCCCTCTACAATGAGCAGTTCTTC. It codes for CSARPLYNEQFF.